Listed below are T cell receptor beta chains from one sample, sequenced in a study of Ad26.COV2.S vaccination and SARS-CoV-2 variants. The assay was immunoSEQ multiplex PCR, and TCRdb's table has in-frame clones only and misses some. Here the sample spans 360,000 or so clones, approximately 90% being singletons. The starting material was peripheral blood, obtained in a trial of Ad26.COV2.S vaccine versus placebo. The origin of the receptors is a person aged 18-60 years who received the Ad26.COV2.S COVID-19 vaccine or a placebo. The CDR3 runs from the conserved cysteine through the conserved F or W. The D gene is left open where the match is weak. A row's size may be missing; if present it is once, few, many or a size class.

>TRBD1|TRBV4-2|NA|TRBJ1-6
TGTGCCAGCAGCTGGACAGGTGATTCACCCCTCCACTTT
CASSWTGDSPLHF
>TRBD1|TRBV28|NA|TRBJ2-2
TGTGCCAGCAAAGAGGCCGGGACAGGGAGAGGCGGGGAGCTGTTTTTT
CASKEAGTGRGGELFF
>NA|TRBV29-1|NA|TRBJ1-1
TGCAGCGCTGGGGTCCACACTGAAGCTTTCTTT
CSAGVHTEAFF
>TRBD1|TRBV7-3|NA|TRBJ2-7
TGTGCCAGCAGCATAGATGGACAGGGGGGCGAGCAGTACTTC
CASSIDGQGGEQYF
>NA|TRBV18|NA|TRBJ2-2
TGTGCCAGCTCACCCCCCGCCAGGGGCACCGGGGAGCTGTTTTTT
CASSPPARGTGELFF
>NA|TRBV27|NA|TRBJ2-1
TGTGCCAGCAGTTTATGGGGGAATGAGCAGTTCTTC
CASSLWGNEQFF
>NA|TRBV2|NA|TRBJ1-4
TGTGCCAGCTTAAAAATCCTGAATGAAAAACTGTTTTTT
CASLKILNEKLFF
>TRBD1|TRBV5-4|NA|TRBJ2-7
TGTGCCAGCAGCTTGGTAGGGGGCGAAGGCGAGCAGTACTTC
CASSLVGGEGEQYF
>TRBD1|TRBV5-1|NA|TRBJ2-7
TGCGCCAGCAGCCACGACAGGGGAGACGAGCAGTACTTC
CASSHDRGDEQYF
>NA|TRBV6-4|once|TRBJ2-3
TGTGCCAGCAGTGACGGTCCCCAGGATACGCAGTATTTT
CASSDGPQDTQYF
>NA|TRBV24-1|NA|TRBJ2-3
TGTGCCACCAGTGATTTGTTGCAGGATCCGTTTTTCACAGATACGCAGTATTTT
CATSDLLQDPFFTDTQYF
>NA|TRBV19|NA|TRBJ1-1
TGTGCCAGTTCCCGAAGGGGGATCACTGAAGCTTTCTTT
CASSRRGITEAFF
>NA|TRBV10-2|NA|TRBJ1-4
TGCGCCAGCAGTGAGTACGGGAGTAATGAAAAACTGTTTTTT
CASSEYGSNEKLFF
>NA|TRBV6-5|NA|TRBJ1-1
TGTGCCAGCATTATAAGGACGGCGGGGATTTCTGAAGCTTTCTTT
CASIIRTAGISEAFF
>NA|TRBV2|NA|TRBJ1-2
TGTGCCAGCAGTGAAGCAAGGGGATCTGAAGCTGGCTACACCTTC
CASSEARGSEAGYTF
>TRBD2|TRBV19|NA|TRBJ2-3
TGTGCCAGTACCCGGGGGGTGAACACAGATACGCAGTATTTT
CASTRGVNTDTQYF
>NA|TRBV5-1|NA|TRBJ2-1
TGCGCCAGCAGCTTGGCCCCCCTCTCCTACAATGAGCAGTTCTTC
CASSLAPLSYNEQFF
>NA|TRBV19|NA|TRBJ2-6
TGTGCCAGTAGTATACAGGAGACTGGGGCCAACGTCCTGACTTTC
CASSIQETGANVLTF
>NA|TRBV28|once|TRBJ2-2
TGTGCCAGCAGTTTGAACACCGGGGAGCTGTTTTTT
CASSLNTGELFF
>TRBD2|TRBV29-1|NA|TRBJ2-3
TGCAGCGTTGAGGCTAGCGGGAGCACAGATACGCAGTATTTT
CSVEASGSTDTQYF
>NA|TRBV28|NA|TRBJ1-2
TGTGCCAGCAGTTTATATTCTTCCGACAGGCGCTATGGCTACACCTTC
CASSLYSSDRRYGYTF
>TRBD1|TRBV30|NA|TRBJ1-4
TGTGCCTGGAGTCACGGGACAGGGGATGAAAAACTGTTTTTT
CAWSHGTGDEKLFF
>TRBD2|TRBV27|NA|TRBJ2-7
TGTGCCAGCTATAGCGGGAGCTACGAGCAGTACTTC
CASYSGSYEQYF